Below, 12 T cell receptor beta chains from the same sample are listed, as sequenced in a study of blood T cell repertoires in COVID-19. Assay used: immunoSEQ multiplex PCR; TCRdb lists only in-frame clones, some missing. The table has some 66,000 clones, roughly 92% seen once; the top ten hold around 2.6%. The specimen was peripheral blood. The source is a man between 65 and 85 years old with active COVID-19.

The rearrangement links TRBV6-5 to TRBJ2-5; 8 bases are a match to TRBD1. Germline V gene sequence: CDR1 MNHEY, CDR2 SVGAGI. The junction had 2 bases not matched to a gene; V was cut back by 2 bases and J by 12 bases. The CDR3 consists of 11 residues. The CDR3 region is CASSYGTGEYF. CDR3 nucleotides: TGTGCCAGCAGTTACGGGACAGGAGAGTACTTC.

The V call is TRBV7-2, the J call TRBJ2-7, with 8 bases matching TRBD2. The CDR3 loop spans 16 amino acids. CDR1 is SGHTA, CDR2 FQGNSA, per germline. After removal of 5 bases from V and 1 base from J, the junction contained 10 bases not matched to a gene. CDR3 coding DNA: TGTGCCAGCAGCCCACCGCGGGGGGAGAGTTCCTACGAGCAGTACTTC. Protein product: CASSPPRGESSYEQYF.

This clone occurred once. The V and J genes are TRBV24-1 and TRBJ1-5, with D perhaps TRBD1 (6 bases). The V gene lost 5 bases and the J gene lost 7 bases, with 17 bases spanning the gap. Germline V gene sequence: CDR1 KGHDR, CDR2 SFDVKD. The CDR3 runs to 15 residues. The CDR3 DNA reads TGTGCCACCAGTGGGGCAGGGGAGGGTTGGCAGCCCCAGCATTTT. Protein: CATSGAGEGWQPQHF.

V gene TRBV5-1 combines with J gene TRBJ2-2; 7 nucleotides align to TRBD1. V shed 5 bases and J 5 bases; nucleotides not matched to a gene: 15. Per germline, CDR1 SGHRS and CDR2 YFSETQ. The CDR3 consists of 17 residues. CDR3 sequence reads: CASRPWAGSGQTGELFF. The CDR3 region has the DNA TGCGCCAGCAGACCGTGGGCCGGATCGGGACAGACCGGGGAGCTGTTTTTT.

The rearrangement links TRBV3-1 (or the pseudogene TRBV3-2) to TRBJ1-5; D not certain. Germline lookup yields CDR1 LGHDT and CDR2 YNNKEL (reference sequence). This CDR3 comprises 14 residues. V was trimmed by 1 base and J by 0 bases, leaving 4 bases between them. The CDR3 bases are TGTGCCAGCAGCCAAGGACATAGCAATCAGCCCCAGCATTTT. It codes for CASSQGHSNQPQHF.

This clone appeared a single time. The chain employs TRBV5-1 and TRBJ2-2; D might be TRBD1 (6 bases). The germline V gene has CDR1 SGHRS and CDR2 YFSETQ. The V end lost 0 bases, the J end lost 6 bases, and 6 bases lay between the germline ends. CDR3 length equals 13 residues. CDR3 sequence: CASSLEGAGELFF. CDR3 in DNA: TGCGCCAGCAGCTTGGAGGGGGCCGGGGAGCTGTTTTTT.

The chain links TRBV29-1 to TRBJ2-7; 10 positions match TRBD1. Germline CDR1 is SQVTM and CDR2 is ANQGSEA. With 3 bases clipped from V and 3 bases from J, the junction kept 5 bases outside the gene matches. This CDR3 spans 14 amino acids. The CDR3 coding sequence is TGCAGCGTTGAGGGGGACAGGGGTTTCTACGAGCAGTACGTC. Its translation is CSVEGDRGFYEQYV.

The chain links TRBV19 to TRBJ2-3, with 8 bases lining up with TRBD1. The germline gives CDR1 LNHDA, CDR2 SQIVND (reference sequence). CDR3 length: 14 residues. Trimming cost V 2 bases and J 8 bases; bases outside gene matches: 6. The CDR3 loop is CASSIRQGAATQYF. The CDR3 nucleotides are TGTGCCAGTAGTATACGTCAGGGGGCTGCTACGCAGTATTTT.

The V and J genes are TRBV7-9 and TRBJ1-2; D unclear. V gave up 3 bases and J gave up 4 bases, with 9 bases separating them. Germline values: CDR1 SEHNR, CDR2 FQNEAQ (reference sequence). This CDR3 spans 13 amino acids. CDR3: CASSLEQSYGYTF. The CDR3 bases are TGTGCCAGCAGCTTGGAGCAAAGCTATGGCTACACCTTC.

The chain combines TRBV18 with TRBJ1-1; D uncertain. Germline CDR1 reads KGHSH; CDR2 reads LQKENI. This CDR3 is built from 13 residues. The V end was cut by 3 bases, the J end by 7 bases, with 12 bases between. In DNA, the CDR3 is TGTGCCAGCTCACCCCCCGGGAGGGATGAAGCTTTCTTT. Residues: CASSPPGRDEAFF. The entire variable domain, with the rest obtained from reference TRBV18 and TRBJ1-1, is as follows: NAGVMQNPRHLVRRRGQEARLRCSPMKGHSHVYWYRQLPEEGLKFMVYLQKENIIDESGMPKERFSAEFPKEGPSILRIQQVVRGDSAAYFCASSPPGRDEAFFGQGTRLTVV.

The chain recombines TRBV4-2 with TRBJ2-7; TRBD2 aligns across 10 bases. Losses at the gene ends were 2 bases for V and 4 bases for J; bases not matched to a gene: 2. Germline-derived CDR1 and CDR2 are LGHNA and YNFKEQ. The CDR3 is made up of 14 amino acids. The DNA of the CDR3 is TGTGCCAGCAGCCAAAGCGGGGGGGCTTACGAGCAGTACTTC. Translation gives CASSQSGGAYEQYF.

In DNA form, the CDR3 reads TGTGCCAGCAGCTCCTGGGACAGCCAAGAGACCCAGTACTTC. Translated, it gives CASSSWDSQETQYF. The chain employs TRBV11-3 and TRBJ2-5; 7 bases align to TRBD1. Germline-derived CDR1 and CDR2 are SGHNT and YENEEA. This CDR3 contains 14 residues. The J segment lost 1 base and the V segment lost 4 bases, leaving 3 bases of the junction unmatched.